This TCR beta chain was documented in a study of CD8 T cells in ankylosing spondylitis. Quantitative 5'-RACE with molecular barcodes generated TCR beta libraries. TCRdb used MiXCR to reprocess the 5' RACE reads, holding one entry per CDR3 protein. Of roughly 160,000 distinct CDR3 sequences in the sample, just over 9.5% were seen once. This clonotype occurred a few times. This TCR was sampled from a female donor with ankylosing spondylitis or in good health (not recorded which). Source material: blood, either unsorted or a sorted T cell fraction (not recorded which).

The CDR3 reads CSAPKKREGPYNEQFF. The CDR3, as DNA: TGCAGTGCTCCAAAGAAGCGGGAGGGCCCCTACAATGAGCAGTTCTTC. The chain recombines TRBV20-1 with TRBJ2-1; 10 bases fit TRBD2. The J segment lost 2 bases and the V segment lost 5 bases, leaving 9 bases of the junction unmatched. Germline CDR1 and CDR2: DFQATT and SNEGSKA (reference sequence). This CDR3 is built from 16 residues.